These T cell receptor beta chains were read from a single sample in a study of blood T cells in healthy people across ages. TCRdb recomputed calls from the 5' RACE reads with MiXCR, one row per CDR3 protein. The data show 700,000 to 900,000 distinct CDR3 sequences, about 53% seen once. The sample taken for sequencing was blood. The origin of the receptors is a man older than 75 in good health. Each CDR3 is given with its conserved first and last residue. A D gene is named only where the DNA matches it firmly. Rows give clone size only sometimes, using once, few, many, or a class for an expanded clone.

d_call	v_call	j_call	clone_size	cdr3_nt	cdr3_aa
TRBD2	TRBV6-5	TRBJ2-1	.	TGTGCCAGCAGTTACACCAGGACTAGCGGGATGGGGCCGCACAATGAGCAGTTCTTC	CASSYTRTSGMGPHNEQFF
TRBD1	TRBV4-2	TRBJ2-1	.	TGTGCCAGCAGCCAAGAGGGTGGCGGGCAGGGGGCGAATGAGCAGTTCTTC	CASSQEGGGQGANEQFF
TRBD1	TRBV29-1	TRBJ2-3	.	TGCAGCGTGGGGGACAGGAGTCCAGATACGCAGTATTTT	CSVGDRSPDTQYF
.	TRBV20-1	TRBJ1-5	few	TGCAGTGCTAGAGAACCGAATCAGCCCCAGCATTTT	CSAREPNQPQHF
.	TRBV10-3	TRBJ2-1	few	TGTGCCATCCTCGAGGACAGGGACGGGAGGGAGCAGTTCTTC	CAILEDRDGREQFF
TRBD2	TRBV20-1	TRBJ2-7	.	TGCAGTGCCATTACTAGCGGACGTTATTACGAGCAGTACTTC	CSAITSGRYYEQYF
.	TRBV6-5	TRBJ2-7	few	TGTGCCAGCAGTTACTCTGGCGGAGGACCCTACGAGCAGTACTTC	CASSYSGGGPYEQYF
TRBD2	TRBV5-5	TRBJ2-3	.	TGTGCCAGCAGCTTTAGGAGCGGGAGGGGCGCAGATACGCAGTATTTT	CASSFRSGRGADTQYF
TRBD1	TRBV28	TRBJ2-7	.	TGTGCCAGCAGTTTACGGGACAGAGCGTACTTC	CASSLRDRAYF
.	TRBV20-1	TRBJ1-2	.	TGCAGTGCTGGAGGTCAGCAGGGAGCAAAGTATGGCTACACCTTC	CSAGGQQGAKYGYTF
.	TRBV18	TRBJ1-5	.	TGTGCCAGCTCACCAGTCCTCACTAGCAATCAGCCCCAGCATTTT	CASSPVLTSNQPQHF
TRBD1	TRBV7-9	TRBJ2-3	.	TGTGCCAGCAGCCCACCGGGACAGCCCAGATACGCGTATTTT	CASSPPGQPRYAYF
.	TRBV7-8	TRBJ1-1	few	TGTGCCAGCACTCACGGGGCGGCGAACACTGAAGCTTTCTTT	CASTHGAANTEAFF
TRBD1	TRBV3-1	TRBJ2-5	once	TGTGCCAGCAGCCAAGGTCCCGGGACAGGGATGAAGACCCAGTACTTC	CASSQGPGTGMKTQYF
.	TRBV27	TRBJ2-3	.	TGTGCCAGCAGTACCAAAAGGGAAAACAGATACGCGTATTTT	CASSTKRENRYAYF
.	TRBV27	TRBJ2-7	few	TGTGCCAGCAGGGCGAGGGGGGGGAGCTCCTACGAGCAGTACTTC	CASRARGGSSYEQYF
.	TRBV29-1	TRBJ2-7	.	TGCAGCGCCAAGGAGGGGGGGGGTTACAATGAGCAGTACTTC	CSAKEGGGYNEQYF
TRBD1	TRBV7-2	TRBJ2-1	.	TGTGCCAGCAGCTTAGACAGGGGAAAGAATGAGCAGTTCTTC	CASSLDRGKNEQFF
TRBD1	TRBV5-1	TRBJ2-1	.	TGCGCCAGCAGCTGGGGGAGTTCAGGGGGCAATGAGCAGTTCTTC	CASSWGSSGGNEQFF
TRBD1	TRBV20-1	TRBJ2-7	.	TGCAGTGCTACAGCGACAGGGTATGGGTACGAGCAGTACTTC	CSATATGYGYEQYF
.	TRBV12-3/TRBV12-4	TRBJ2-3	few	TGTGCCAGCAGTTTAGGACTCCTCGCGTATTTT	CASSLGLLAYF
TRBD2	TRBV24-1	TRBJ2-3	.	TGTGCCACCAGCGAGACTAGCGGGAGTACTTGGGATACGCAGTATTTT	CATSETSGSTWDTQYF
.	TRBV29-1	TRBJ2-3	.	TGCAGCGTGAGGCGCGGGGTGTCGAAGCACAGATACGCGTATTTT	CSVRRGVSKHRYAYF
TRBD1	TRBV2	TRBJ2-5	.	TGTGCCAGCAATCAGGACAGGAGACGGCAAGAGACCCAGTACTTC	CASNQDRRRQETQYF
.	TRBV27	TRBJ1-4	once	TGTGCCAGCAGTTTTGGTGTTGGGAATAATGAAAAACTGTTTTTT	CASSFGVGNNEKLFF
TRBD1	TRBV20-1	TRBJ1-1	.	TGCAGTGCTAGGGGGGACAGGGGGCGCGAAGCTTTCTTT	CSARGDRGREAFF
.	TRBV7-6	TRBJ1-6	.	TGTGCCAGCAGCCGGAGCGGGGATTCACCCCTCCACTTT	CASSRSGDSPLHF
.	TRBV12-3/TRBV12-4	TRBJ1-2	.	TGTGCCAGCAGTTCACCGGTGACAAGGACGGGCTATGACTACACCTTC	CASSSPVTRTGYDYTF
TRBD2	TRBV20-1	TRBJ2-5	.	TGCAGTGCTAGAGATCCCGTAGCGGGTCGGGAGCAGTACTTC	CSARDPVAGREQYF
TRBD1	TRBV7-8	TRBJ1-4	.	TGTGCCAGCAGAGCCGACAGGGGTAGTGAAAAACTGTTTTTT	CASRADRGSEKLFF
.	TRBV2	TRBJ1-2	.	TGTGCCAGCAGCTTGCTAGAGCAGGGTTCCTATGGCTACACCTTC	CASSLLEQGSYGYTF
.	TRBV14	TRBJ1-1	many	TGTGCCAGCAGCCAAATATTTGACGGGTTCTCTTTCTTT	CASSQIFDGFSFF
.	TRBV9	TRBJ1-5	.	TGTGCCAGCAGCGTAGCAGGGATTAATCAGCCCCAGCATTTT	CASSVAGINQPQHF
.	TRBV5-1	TRBJ2-1	few	TGCGCCAGCAGCGCCTTGACGGGGTCTGACAATGAGCAGTTCTTC	CASSALTGSDNEQFF
.	TRBV6-2/TRBV6-3	TRBJ2-7	.	TGTGCCAGCAGGCCCGGGACCAGGGCCTCCTACGAGCAGTACTTC	CASRPGTRASYEQYF
.	TRBV7-9	TRBJ1-2	.	TGTGCCAGTAAACGGGCGGAAGATGGCTACACCTTC	CASKRAEDGYTF
.	TRBV3-1	TRBJ2-4	.	TGTGCCAGCAGCCAAGAGGGCGTGCCTAAAAACATTCAGTACTTC	CASSQEGVPKNIQYF
.	TRBV6-2/TRBV6-3	TRBJ1-5	.	TGTGCCAGCAGCCGACCGTGGAGCCATAGCAATCAGCCCCAGCATTTT	CASSRPWSHSNQPQHF
TRBD1	TRBV7-8	TRBJ2-5	.	TGTGCCAGCAGCTCGGGACAGGGGGCGAAAGTCCAGTACTTC	CASSSGQGAKVQYF
.	TRBV6-1	TRBJ2-7	.	TGTGCCAGCGCCTCCCGGGCAGGGATCAACGAGCAGTACTTC	CASASRAGINEQYF
.	TRBV5-1	TRBJ1-4	.	TGCGCCAGCAGCGTGGACAGAGCAACTAATGAAAAACTGTTTTTT	CASSVDRATNEKLFF
.	TRBV20-1	TRBJ2-1	few	TGCAGTGCTAGAGAAGGTAGCGGTCCGTCCTACAATGAGCAGTTCTTC	CSAREGSGPSYNEQFF
TRBD1	TRBV12-3/TRBV12-4	TRBJ1-5	.	TGTGCCAGCAGGGAGACAGGGGAGGTCCAGCCCCAGCATTTT	CASRETGEVQPQHF
.	TRBV3-1	TRBJ2-1	.	TGTGCCAGCAGCCAAGATGCGGCGAGTGAGCAGTTCTTC	CASSQDAASEQFF
.	TRBV7-2	TRBJ1-2	.	TGTGCCGGCAGCTTAGTTAGGGGGGAGGGGAACTATGGCTACACCTTC	CAGSLVRGEGNYGYTF
.	TRBV7-6	TRBJ1-4	.	TGTGCCAGCAGCCTAGATTCCAGGGATGCAACTAATGAAAAACTGTTTTTT	CASSLDSRDATNEKLFF
.	TRBV6-6	TRBJ1-1	.	TGTGCCAGCAGTTACGGCCAGGCAGCGGACACTGAAGCTTTCTTT	CASSYGQAADTEAFF